Below, 28 T cell receptor beta chains from the same sample are listed, as sequenced in a study of T cell responses to AZD1222 COVID-19 vaccine. Profiling relied on immunoSEQ multiplex PCR, and the TCRdb table lists in-frame clones only, not all of them. Of approximately 130,000 clones in the sample, more than 80% were seen once. The sample was peripheral blood, taken on day 0 of AZD1222 vaccination. All receptors come from an adult in good health.

CDR3 coding DNA: TGTGCCAGCTCAAGCCGGGACAACAATCAGCCCCAGCATTTT. Amino acid sequence: CASSSRDNNQPQHF. The chain combines TRBV18 with TRBJ1-5; TRBD1 might be the D (6 bases). Per germline, CDR1 KGHSH and CDR2 LQKENI. Deletions cut 5 bases from V and 3 bases from J, with 11 bases between. CDR3 length equals 14 residues.

The J gene is TRBJ1-1, the V gene TRBV28; D possibly corresponds to TRBD1 (6 bases). This CDR3 comprises 14 residues. V was cut by 6 bases and J by 1 base, with 12 bases left in between. Germline lookup yields CDR1 MDHEN and CDR2 SYDVKM. The CDR3 region is CASRVTGGNTEAFF. The DNA for the CDR3 is TGTGCCAGCAGGGTGACAGGCGGGAACACTGAAGCTTTCTTT.

The V and J genes are TRBV2 and TRBJ2-3, with D perhaps matching TRBD1 (6 bases). CDR1 is SNHLY and CDR2 is FYNNEI in the germline V gene. CDR3 length: 14 amino acids. V was shortened by 6 bases and J by 3 bases, with 13 bases between the two germline ends. This chain's CDR3 is CASSELQGTDTQYF. As DNA, the CDR3 is TGTGCCAGCAGCGAACTACAGGGTACAGATACGCAGTATTTT.

A single count supports this clone. This sequence joins TRBV6-5 and TRBJ2-6; tentative D call: TRBD1 (6 bases). Per germline, CDR1 MNHEY and CDR2 SVGAGI. V lost 6 bases to trimming and J lost 1 base, with 10 bases between them. The CDR3 sequence is 15 residues long. The CDR3, as DNA: TGTGCCAGCAGCCAAACAGGGTCTGGGGCCAACGTCCTGACTTTC. Translation gives CASSQTGSGANVLTF.

In this sample, this clone turned up once. This chain links TRBV11-3 with TRBJ2-3, with 13 bases that match TRBD2. This CDR3 contains 17 residues. The V and J ends lost 1 base and 6 bases, in that order; junction bases with no gene match: 7. Germline CDR1 reads SGHNT; CDR2 reads YENEEA. The CDR3 reads CASSLGTSGRQMDTQYF. For the CDR3, the DNA is TGTGCCAGCAGCTTAGGGACTAGCGGGAGACAAATGGATACGCAGTATTTT.

This clone was seen only a few times. This rearrangement joins TRBV6-2 or TRBV6-3 to TRBJ1-5; 7 nucleotides match TRBD1. The CDR3 extends over 14 amino acids. V trimming: 4 bases; J trimming: 3 bases; junction bases outside the gene matches: 3. In germline, CDR1 is MNHEY, CDR2 SVGEGT. CDR3 in DNA: TGTGCCAGCAGTTGGGACAGCCTCAATCAGCCCCAGCATTTT. This encodes CASSWDSLNQPQHF.

The chain links TRBV27 to TRBJ2-7; possible D gene TRBD2, 5 bases. The V and J ends lost 3 bases and 3 bases respectively, with 12 bases between them. CDR3 length: 14 amino acids. Germline V gene data show CDR1 as MNHEY and CDR2 as SMNVEV (reference sequence). CDR3 bases: TGTGCCAGCAGTTTGACGTCAGCGGACTACGAGCAGTACTTC. Translating it yields CASSLTSADYEQYF.

The chain has TRBV3-1 (or the pseudogene TRBV3-2) and TRBJ1-6; tentatively, D is TRBD1 (6 bases). Germline CDR1 is LGHDT and CDR2 is YNNKEL (reference sequence). Trimming stripped 1 base from V and 8 bases from J, with 9 bases between. The CDR3 is made up of 14 amino acids. The CDR3 region is CASSQVQGDSPLHF. As DNA, the CDR3 is TGTGCCAGCAGCCAAGTACAGGGAGATTCACCCCTCCACTTT.

The V and J genes are TRBV7-9 and TRBJ1-1; D is possibly TRBD1 (5 bases). V shed 1 base and J shed 4 bases, with 13 bases lying between them. Per the germline V gene, CDR1 is SEHNR and CDR2 is FQNEAQ (reference sequence). This CDR3 has 15 amino acids. The CDR3 DNA is TGTGCCAGCAGCTTAGAAACGGGGCAGATCACTGAAGCTTTCTTT. It translates to CASSLETGQITEAFF.

The V call is TRBV5-4, the J call TRBJ1-2; 7 bases are a match to TRBD1. V lost 3 bases and J lost 2; bases outside the gene matches: 7. The CDR3 loop spans 15 amino acids. CDR1 and CDR2 (germline): SGHNT, YYREEE (reference sequence). CDR3 protein: CASSSKIQGNYGYTF. CDR3 DNA: TGTGCCAGCAGCTCGAAGATACAGGGGAACTATGGCTACACCTTC.

The rearrangement joins TRBV9 to TRBJ1-2; 8 bases are shared with TRBD1. This CDR3 has 16 residues. CDR1 is SGDLS, CDR2 YYNGEE, per germline. V was pared by 0 bases and J by 4 bases, with 8 bases of the junction left unmatched. The CDR3 spells CASSVEGQEIAYGYTF. The CDR3 DNA reads TGTGCCAGCAGCGTAGAGGGACAGGAAATCGCCTATGGCTACACCTTC.

The V call is TRBV10-2, the J call TRBJ1-2; no definite D call. V dropped 7 bases and J dropped 2 bases, with 14 bases sitting between them. The CDR3 is 14 amino acids. CDR1 and CDR2 from the germline V gene are WSHSY and SAAADI. The CDR3 loop reads CASTPSGENYGYTF. The CDR3 DNA reads TGCGCCAGCACCCCCTCGGGAGAGAACTATGGCTACACCTTC.

This rearrangement joins TRBV10-2 to TRBJ1-5; no definite D call. This CDR3 has 13 residues. Trimming took 8 bases from V and 1 from J, leaving 9 bases between them. Germline V gene data show CDR1 as WSHSY and CDR2 as SAAADI. The CDR3 region is CASGYLSNQPQHF. As DNA, the CDR3 is TGCGCCAGCGGATACTTGAGCAATCAGCCCCAGCATTTT.

This rearrangement joins TRBV18 to TRBJ2-1; TRBD2 might be the D (5 bases). The CDR3 loop spans 13 amino acids. Germline V gene sequence: CDR1 KGHSH, CDR2 LQKENI. The V and J ends lost 6 bases and 9 bases respectively, with 15 bases between them. The CDR3 loop is CASSFRADGEQFF. The CDR3 DNA sequence: TGTGCCAGCTCCTTTCGAGCGGACGGTGAGCAGTTCTTC.

V usage is TRBV7-3 and J usage is TRBJ2-5; D is unresolved. This CDR3 region has 12 residues. The germline CDR1 and CDR2 sequences are SGHTA and FQGTGA. Trimming removed 0 bases at V and 10 bases at J, with 9 bases between. The CDR3 DNA follows: TGTGCCAGCAGCTTAACGTATCCGAGCCAGTACTTC. This sequence encodes CASSLTYPSQYF. The whole variable domain, filled in from reference TRBV7-3 and TRBJ2-5, reads GAGVSQTPSNKVTEKGKYVELRCDPISGHTALYWYRQSLGQGPEFLIYFQGTGAADDSGLPNDRFFAVRPEGSVSTLKIQRTERGDSAVYLCASSLTYPSQYFGPGTRLLVL.

DNA for the CDR3: TGTGCCAGCAGCAGGGGGGTGGCGAACACTGAAGCTTTCTTT. This translates into CASSRGVANTEAFF. The gene calls are TRBV6-5 and TRBJ1-1; TRBD1 matches at 7 bases. J was trimmed by 1 base and V by 6 bases; bases with no gene match: 5. The CDR3 is 14 amino acids. CDR1 is MNHEY and CDR2 is SVGAGI in the germline V gene.

This clone was seen more than once but under ten times. This sequence joins TRBV7-9 and TRBJ2-7, with 7 positions matching TRBD2. The germline CDR1 and CDR2 sequences are SEHNR and FQNEAQ (reference sequence). With 8 bases clipped from V and 0 bases from J, the junction kept 7 bases outside the gene matches. This CDR3 is built from 14 residues. The CDR3 sequence: CASGGRASSYEQYF. For the CDR3, the DNA is TGTGCCAGCGGTGGGAGGGCAAGCTCCTACGAGCAGTACTTC.

The V call is TRBV4-2, the J call TRBJ1-1, with TRBD1 matching 12 bases. The CDR3 contains 15 residues. The J segment lost 6 bases and the V segment lost 0 bases, leaving 2 bases of the junction unmatched. CDR1 is LGHNA and CDR2 is YNFKEQ in the germline V gene. This CDR3 reads CASSQEGTGGSEAFF. The CDR3 DNA reads TGTGCCAGCAGCCAAGAAGGGACAGGGGGCTCTGAAGCTTTCTTT.

This chain joins TRBV27 and TRBJ1-1, with D perhaps matching TRBD1 (6 bases). The germline gives CDR1 MNHEY, CDR2 SMNVEV (reference sequence). The V and J ends lost 7 bases and 1 base respectively, with 16 bases between them. CDR3 size: 15 residues. The CDR3 sequence is CASNTGRGGNTEAFF. The CDR3 bases are TGTGCCAGCAACACAGGCAGGGGAGGGAACACTGAAGCTTTCTTT.

The V call is TRBV29-1, the J call TRBJ1-3, with a weak D call TRBD1 (5 bases). Germline V gene lookup returns CDR1 SQVTM and CDR2 ANQGSEA. Trimming cost V 6 bases and J 4 bases, with 10 bases left between them. The CDR3 totals 12 residues. CDR3 nucleotides: TGCAGCGTACTGACAGACGGAAACACCATATATTTT. It specifies CSVLTDGNTIYF.

The rearrangement joins TRBV27 to TRBJ1-1, with 9 bases matching TRBD1. The V gene end was trimmed by 6 bases and the J gene end by 7 bases; junction bases not matched to a gene: 9. Per the germline V gene, CDR1 is MNHEY and CDR2 is SMNVEV (reference sequence). The CDR3 spans 14 residues. The CDR3 sequence is CASRATGGKGEAFF. CDR3 sequence (DNA): TGTGCCAGCAGAGCTACAGGGGGCAAGGGTGAAGCTTTCTTT.

This clone was picked up one time. The chain is built from TRBV7-3 and TRBJ2-1, with TRBD1 identical over 10 bases. V trimming: 4 bases; J trimming: 7 bases; junction bases outside the gene matches: 4. CDR1 and CDR2 from the germline V gene are SGHTA and FQGTGA. This CDR3 contains 14 residues. This CDR3 is CASSSWTGGNEQFF. The DNA for the CDR3 is TGTGCCAGCAGCTCATGGACAGGGGGAAATGAGCAGTTCTTC.

The V gene is TRBV10-3, the J gene TRBJ1-5; tentatively, D is TRBD1 (5 bases). Germline V gene lookup returns CDR1 ENHRY and CDR2 SYGVKD. V lost 0 bases, J lost 4 bases, and 10 bases lay in between. The CDR3 has 15 amino acids. DNA of the CDR3: TGTGCCATCAGTGAGTCAGACAGTTATAATCAGCCCCAGCATTTT. As protein: CAISESDSYNQPQHF.

The rearrangement joins TRBV12-3 or TRBV12-4 to TRBJ2-1; D unclear. The CDR3 is 12 amino acids. Trimming took off 5 bases at V and 5 bases at J, with 7 bases between the two ends. The CDR3: CASSTQNNEQFF. For the CDR3, the DNA is TGTGCCAGCAGTACCCAGAACAATGAGCAGTTCTTC.

V and J are TRBV9 and TRBJ2-7; maybe TRBD2 (7 bases). Trimming took off 3 bases at V and 2 bases at J, with 18 bases between the two ends. The CDR3 has 16 residues. The V gene's germline CDR1 is SGDLS and CDR2 YYNGEE. The chain's CDR3 is CASSELGGTTTYEQYF. CDR3 in DNA: TGTGCCAGCAGCGAACTGGGGGGGACAACAACCTACGAGCAGTACTTC.

The chain couples TRBV12-3 or TRBV12-4 to TRBJ2-7, with 11 positions matching TRBD1. The CDR3 sequence is 13 residues long. Losses at the gene ends were 6 bases for V and 11 bases for J; bases not matched to a gene: 9. The CDR3: CASSPGPGQGEYF. The CDR3, as DNA: TGTGCCAGCAGCCCTGGGCCGGGACAGGGGGAGTACTTC.

V usage is TRBV7-9 and J usage is TRBJ2-7, with 9 bases fitting TRBD2. V shed 5 bases and J 5 bases; nucleotides not matched to a gene: 10. The CDR3 consists of 15 residues. The germline V gene has CDR1 SEHNR and CDR2 FQNEAQ (reference sequence). The CDR3 region is CASSPPAGGSHEQYF. CDR3 nucleotides: TGTGCCAGCAGCCCACCAGCGGGAGGTTCGCACGAGCAGTACTTC.

This chain links TRBV5-6 with TRBJ1-2; D is unclear. The germline V gene has CDR1 SGHDT and CDR2 YYEEEE. The CDR3 is made up of 15 amino acids. Deletions cut 0 bases from V and 8 bases from J, with 17 bases between. The chain's CDR3 is CASSLDAVGSEGYTF. CDR3 nucleotide sequence: TGTGCCAGCAGCTTGGACGCCGTGGGCAGTGAAGGCTACACCTTC.